This TCR beta chain is from a study of read filtering for tumor transcriptome and immune sequencing. Study-level background: Whole-transcriptome libraries were prepared after DNase treatment. Per sample, TCR-region reads ranged about 4.05 to 11 million by IR-seq, 85 to 1273 by RNA-seq. The study, taken as a whole, reports: Single-read clonotypes: 80% to 90% of IR-seq clonotypes (around 3.5% of reads), around three quarters of RNA-seq clonotypes (nearly 45% of reads). Correlation between methods rose after single-read clonotypes were removed.

The library was built from 400 ng RNA with molecular barcoded adaptors for alpha/delta and beta/gamma chains. TCRdb reanalysed the reads using MiXCR and keeps one entry per CDR3 protein. The sample has roughly 130,000 distinct CDR3 sequences, 10% to 15% seen once. This clonotype showed up just a few times. Its specificity is unknown. A single base separates this from a much larger clone, so it may be a read error. The germline V gene has CDR1 SNHLY and CDR2 FYNNEI. The CDR3 contains 15 residues. The source is a donor at least 40 years old with multiple myeloma. The V gene is TRBV2, the J gene TRBJ2-1, with TRBD1 identical over 9 bases. The sequencing sample was made of a population of CD138-negative cells sorted from bone marrow. As DNA, the CDR3 is TGTGCCAGCAGCACCACAGGGGGCGGTAACAATGGGCAGTTCTTC. Translated: CASSTTGGGNNGQFF.